The entry below describes one T cell receptor beta chain. Germline CDR1 MNHEY, CDR2 SVGAGI. V was clipped by 7 bases and J by 3 bases; unmatched bases: 11. CDR3 size: 15 residues. These data are taken from a study of blood T cell repertoires in COVID-19. The table came from immunoSEQ multiplex PCR; TCRdb's copy has only in-frame clones and leaves some out. The sample lists around 86,000 clones, approximately 89% occurring once. The sequenced material came from peripheral blood. This receptor was obtained from a human donor with acute or convalescent COVID-19. The donor label of this sample is uncertain. The gene calls are TRBV6-5 and TRBJ1-2; 7 nucleotides match TRBD1. Here the CDR3 DNA reads TGTGCCAGCACCACGGGCGGGCAGGGGGACTATGGCTACACCTTC. This sequence encodes CASTTGGQGDYGYTF.